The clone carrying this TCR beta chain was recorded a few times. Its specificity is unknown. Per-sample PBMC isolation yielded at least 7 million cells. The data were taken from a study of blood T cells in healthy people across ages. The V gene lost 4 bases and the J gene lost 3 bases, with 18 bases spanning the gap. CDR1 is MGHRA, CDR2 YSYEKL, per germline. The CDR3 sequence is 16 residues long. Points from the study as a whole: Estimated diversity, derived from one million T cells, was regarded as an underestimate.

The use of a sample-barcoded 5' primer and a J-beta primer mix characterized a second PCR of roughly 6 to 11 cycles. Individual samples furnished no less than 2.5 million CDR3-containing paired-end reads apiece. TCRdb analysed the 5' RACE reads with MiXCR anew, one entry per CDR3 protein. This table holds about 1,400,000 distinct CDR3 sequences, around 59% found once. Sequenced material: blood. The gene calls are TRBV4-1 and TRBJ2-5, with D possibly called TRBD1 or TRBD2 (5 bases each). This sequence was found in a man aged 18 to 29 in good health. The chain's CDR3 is CASSPNGGVGEETQYF. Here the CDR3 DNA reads TGCGCCAGCAGCCCTAACGGTGGAGTGGGGGAAGAGACCCAGTACTTC.